The TCR beta chain described here comes from a study of cytomegalovirus exposure and HLA in healthy donors. Findings and caveats of the study: Researchers reported that a few CMV-associated chains were confirmed in vitro as CMV antigen-specific.

This CDR3 has 12 residues. Germline V gives CDR1 MNHEY, CDR2 SMNVEV (reference sequence). The V end lost 2 bases, the J end lost 6 bases, and 8 bases lay between the germline ends. Details on this clone: Its cognate antigen is unknown.

The PCR was carried out with 60 Vbeta primers and 13 Jbeta primers. Sequencing was performed with immunoSEQ multiplex PCR; in TCRdb, only in-frame clones are kept and a portion is missing. The data hold around 150,000 clones, with nearly 70% observed a single time. The source material was PBMCs. V and J are TRBV27 and TRBJ2-7; D possibly corresponds to TRBD2 (5 bases). This receptor was obtained from a young man in good health and CMV-seropositive. CDR3 nucleotides: TGTGCCAGCAGTTTAACGGGAAGCGAGCAGTACTTC. Its translation is CASSLTGSEQYF.